This T cell receptor beta chain was sequenced in a study of T-cell reconstitution after alpha-beta-depleted transplantation in children. It was with unique molecular identifiers that the TCRbeta library was prepared. TCRdb re-called the PCR reads with MiXCR, one entry per CDR3 protein. Among 150,000 to 250,000 distinct CDR3 sequences listed, more than 12% were seen once. At least ten counts were recorded for this clonotype. There are 15 residues in the CDR3. Germline loops: CDR1 SGHRS, CDR2 YFSETQ. J was trimmed by 7 bases and V by 0 bases; bases with no gene match: 7. The source is a human donor who donated a stem cell graft to a child with acute lymphoblastic leukemia. The chain employs TRBV5-1 and TRBJ2-1, with TRBD2 identical over 7 bases. Sample: PBMCs from the stem cell graft donor, taken from the stem cell graft. This CDR3 is CASSLVAGVRNEQFF. In DNA form, the CDR3 reads TGCGCCAGCAGCTTGGTGGCGGGAGTGCGGAATGAGCAGTTCTTC.